This T cell receptor beta chain was recovered during a study of blood T cell repertoires in COVID-19. The germline V gene has CDR1 SGHTA and CDR2 FQGNSA. The CDR3 runs 16 residues. V trimming: 3 bases; J trimming: 3 bases; junction bases outside the gene matches: 4. Using immunoSEQ multiplex PCR, the repertoire was profiled, and TCRdb retains in-frame clones only, with some absent. The top ten hold 2% to 3% of the sample, which has about 260,000 clones, approximately 87% seen once. This sequence originates from a woman aged 45-60 years with acute or convalescent COVID-19. Sequencing used peripheral blood. The chain is built from TRBV7-2 and TRBJ2-7, with 14 bases aligning to TRBD2. This CDR3 reads CASSFTGTSGSYEQYF. The CDR3 DNA sequence: TGTGCCAGCAGCTTCACCGGGACTAGCGGGAGCTACGAGCAGTACTTC.